This is a list of T cell receptor beta chains from one sample in a study of beta chain features in type 1 diabetes. The method was immunoSEQ multiplex PCR; TCRdb's version includes in-frame clones alone and lacks a portion of them. In the table there are about 450,000 clones, roughly 11% of which are singletons. Specimen: naive CD4+ T cells from blood. Receptor source: a young woman in good health. Both conserved end residues are part of each CDR3. The D gene is left open where the match is weak. The size of a clone is reported for some rows only, either as once, few or many, or as a class for expanded clones.

j_call | d_call | v_call | clone_size | cdr3_nt | cdr3_aa
TRBJ2-2 | . | TRBV19 | . | TGTGCCAGTAGTATAGATAACGCCCCGAGCGGGGAGCTGTTTTTT | CASSIDNAPSGELFF
TRBJ2-1 | . | TRBV7-3 | . | TGTGCCAGCAGCCCGGAAGGGTACTCCTACAATGAGCAGTTCTTC | CASSPEGYSYNEQFF
TRBJ1-5 | . | TRBV7-8 | . | TGTGCCAGCAGCACCGACGCCAGGGGCAATCAGCCCCAGCATTTT | CASSTDARGNQPQHF
TRBJ1-3 | . | TRBV29-1 | many | TGCAGCGTCAGTTTCAGGGGCCGAAACACCATATATTTT | CSVSFRGRNTIYF
TRBJ1-1 | . | TRBV7-9 | . | TGTGCCAGCAGCTTAGCGCTAAAGGGGCTGGGTACTGAAGCTTTCTTT | CASSLALKGLGTEAFF
TRBJ2-3 | . | TRBV6-1 | . | TGTGCCAGCAGTGAAGCTAGAGGGCCAGCCACAGATACGCAGTATTTT | CASSEARGPATDTQYF
TRBJ2-6 | TRBD1 | TRBV12-5 | . | TGTGCTAGTGGCTCCCCGTGGGGACAGGGTGCTGGGGCCAACGTCCTGACTTTC | CASGSPWGQGAGANVLTF
TRBJ2-2 | . | TRBV7-9 | . | TGTGCCAGCATCCCTCCGGGATCGGGTGCGGGGGAGCTGTTTTTT | CASIPPGSGAGELFF
TRBJ2-1 | TRBD2 | TRBV7-2 | few | TGTGCCAGCAGGGCTAGCGGGGGTAATGAGCAGTTCTTC | CASRASGGNEQFF
TRBJ2-2 | TRBD1 | TRBV9 | few | TGTGCCAGCAGCGACCGGGACAGGGCATCGAACACCGGGGAGCTGTTTTTT | CASSDRDRASNTGELFF
TRBJ2-1 | TRBD2 | TRBV9 | . | TGTGCCAGCAGCGTATCTAGCGGCAATGAGCAGTTCTTC | CASSVSSGNEQFF
TRBJ2-7 | TRBD1 | TRBV6-6 | . | TGTGCCAGCAGCCTGGGACAGGGGGCGTTAAGAGACTTC | CASSLGQGALRDF
TRBJ2-2 | . | TRBV4-1 | few | TGCGCCAGCAGCCAACCCATTGTGGGAGGGGAGCTGTTTTTT | CASSQPIVGGELFF
TRBJ2-7 | TRBD1 | TRBV5-4 | . | TGTGCCAGCAGCCAATGGCCCAAGGGGACAGTGTCCTCCTACGAGCAGTACTTC | CASSQWPKGTVSSYEQYF
TRBJ2-1 | TRBD2 | TRBV9 | few | TGTGCCAGCAGCGTAGTAAGCGGGACCACCTGGAGTGAGCAGTTCTTC | CASSVVSGTTWSEQFF
TRBJ1-4 | TRBD1 | TRBV4-1 | . | TGCGCCAGCAGCCAGGACGACAGGGTAACTAATGAAAAACTGTTTTTT | CASSQDDRVTNEKLFF
TRBJ2-3 | TRBD1 | TRBV2 | few | TGTGCCAGCAGTCGACAGGGGGGCACAGATACGCAGTATTTT | CASSRQGGTDTQYF
TRBJ2-5 | . | TRBV29-1 | . | TGCAGCGTTGAACACACCTTATCCCAGACCCAGTACTTC | CSVEHTLSQTQYF
TRBJ2-1 | . | TRBV10-3 | few | TGTGCCATCAGTGAACTGAATAGTGAGCAGTTCTTC | CAISELNSEQFF
TRBJ2-5 | . | TRBV20-1 | few | TGCAGTGCCAAACACGGAGAGACCCAGTACTTC | CSAKHGETQYF
TRBJ2-1 | . | TRBV7-9 | few | TGTGCCAGCAGCTTAGCGTACAATGAGCAGTTCTTC | CASSLAYNEQFF
TRBJ1-2 | . | TRBV11-1 | few | TGTGCCAGCAGCAGACGGACAGACCGTGTTGTCTTC | CASSRRTDRVVF
TRBJ2-3 | TRBD2 | TRBV7-6 | . | TGTGCCAGCAGCTTCCCGGGGGGAGCAGATACGCAGTATTTT | CASSFPGGADTQYF
TRBJ1-6 | . | TRBV7-9 | few | TGTGCCAGCAGCTTGTTCGATGGCCCCGGTTCACCCCTCCACTTT | CASSLFDGPGSPLHF
TRBJ2-1 | TRBD2 | TRBV18 | . | TGTGCCAGCTCACCGTCCCTAGCGGGAGGATACAATGAGCAGTTCTTC | CASSPSLAGGYNEQFF
TRBJ2-3 | TRBD2 | TRBV5-4 | . | TGTGCCAGCACTATGAGGGGCGGGGGTACAGATACGCAGTATTTT | CASTMRGGGTDTQYF
TRBJ2-3 | . | TRBV20-1 | . | TGCAGTGCTGGAGCAAATACGCAGTATTTT | CSAGANTQYF
TRBJ1-2 | . | TRBV4-2 | few | TGTGCCAGCAGCCAAGATCGGCAGGGCATGTATGGCTACACCTTC | CASSQDRQGMYGYTF
TRBJ1-2 | . | TRBV23-1 | few | TGCGCCAGCAACCAATGGACAGCGTGCTATGGCTACACCTTC | CASNQWTACYGYTF
TRBJ2-3 | TRBD1 | TRBV15 | . | TGTGCCACCAGCAGGTGGACGACAGGGGGCCGGGCAGATACGCAGTATTTT | CATSRWTTGGRADTQYF
TRBJ1-3 | . | TRBV4-3 | few | TGCGCCAGCAGCCTACCCCGTCAGGGGTTTGGAAACACCATATATTTT | CASSLPRQGFGNTIYF
TRBJ1-4 | . | TRBV7-9 | few | TGTGCCAGCGCGAGACGGTCAACTAATGAAAAACTGTTTTTT | CASARRSTNEKLFF
TRBJ2-3 | TRBD1 | TRBV5-1 | . | TGCGCCAGCAGCCCGGACAGGGCAGGAGATACGCAGTATTTT | CASSPDRAGDTQYF
TRBJ1-5 | . | TRBV25-1 | . | TGTGCCAGCAGTCCTGGGTATAGCAATCAGCCCCAGCATTTT | CASSPGYSNQPQHF
TRBJ1-6 | TRBD1 | TRBV7-6 | few | TGTGCCAGCAGCTCAAGACAGGGGGCTAATTCACCCCTCCACTTT | CASSSRQGANSPLHF
TRBJ1-1 | . | TRBV11-3 | few | TGTGCCAGCAGCCCACCCTATGGCACTGAAGCTTTCTTT | CASSPPYGTEAFF
TRBJ2-1 | TRBD1 | TRBV18 | . | TGTGCCAGCTCATCCTTACCGCGACAGGGAAAAAAGGACAATGAGCAGTTCTTC | CASSSLPRQGKKDNEQFF
TRBJ2-1 | TRBD1 | TRBV18 | few | TGTGCCAGCTCAAGTACAGGGGGCAACAATGAGCAGTTCTTC | CASSSTGGNNEQFF
TRBJ2-1 | . | TRBV9 | . | TGTGCCAGCAGCGTACAGAGCTCCTACAATGAGCAGTTCTTC | CASSVQSSYNEQFF
TRBJ1-1 | . | TRBV21-1 | many | TGTGCCAGCAGCAAGGTTGGGACGGCGAACACTGAAGCTTTCTTT | CASSKVGTANTEAFF
TRBJ1-2 | . | TRBV30 | . | TGTGCCTGGAGTTACAGGGTAAACTATGGCTACACCTTC | CAWSYRVNYGYTF
TRBJ2-5 | . | TRBV9 | . | TGTGCCAGCAGTTCCCCCGGGGAGACCCAGTACTTC | CASSSPGETQYF
TRBJ2-5 | . | TRBV18 | . | TGTGCCAGCTCACCAATGTCGGAGACCCAGTACTTC | CASSPMSETQYF
TRBJ1-1 | . | TRBV30 | few | TGTGCCTGGAGTGTACAGGGCGGGAGGGCTTTCTTT | CAWSVQGGRAFF
TRBJ2-3 | TRBD1 | TRBV19 | few | TGTGCCAGTTCCCAATGGGACAGGGTGAGAGATACGCAGTATTTT | CASSQWDRVRDTQYF
TRBJ2-7 | . | TRBV30 | few | TGTGCCTGGAGTCGTGGACCGGCACAAAAGTACTTC | CAWSRGPAQKYF
TRBJ2-7 | TRBD1 | TRBV12-5 | . | TGTGCTAGTGGGGCTCGGGACAGGGCCTACGAGCAGTACTTC | CASGARDRAYEQYF
TRBJ2-1 | . | TRBV14 | . | TGTGCCAGCAGCCAAGTATCCGAGACTCTGAACAATGAGCAGTTCTTC | CASSQVSETLNNEQFF
TRBJ2-3 | TRBD2 | TRBV27 | few | TGTGCCACCGGACTAGCGGGTAGCACAGATACGCAGTATTTT | CATGLAGSTDTQYF
TRBJ2-3 | . | TRBV28 | . | TGTGCCAGCAGTAATTATTTCTTCGGGGGTACAGATACGCAGTATTTT | CASSNYFFGGTDTQYF
TRBJ2-3 | TRBD2 | TRBV29-1 | . | TGCAGCGTGAGGACTAGCGGGAGGGCCATAGATACGCAGTATTTT | CSVRTSGRAIDTQYF